This T cell receptor beta chain was observed in a study of blood T cell repertoires in COVID-19. Turning to the study itself: The cDNA or gDNA used as material had been derived from T cells, B-cell-depleted T cells, or PBMCs.

Profiled with immunoSEQ multiplex PCR; TCRdb holds only in-frame clones, not every one. The profile covers 190,000 or so clones, with around 86% appearing a single time and less than 3.5% taken by the ten largest. Looked up from germline, CDR1 is SGHNT and CDR2 is YYREEE (reference sequence). CDR3 length equals 17 residues. Trimming cost V 9 bases and J 8 bases; bases outside gene matches: 14. The sequenced material came from peripheral blood. The V call is TRBV5-4, the J call TRBJ2-1; 16 bases map to TRBD2. This TCR came from a man in his forties or fifties with active or convalescent COVID-19. The CDR3 sequence: CATPGTSGGARGYEQFF. Written as DNA, the CDR3 is TGTGCCACCCCGGGGACTAGCGGGGGGGCCAGGGGCTATGAGCAGTTCTTC.